This T cell receptor (beta chain) came from a study of OX40 agonist ivuxolimab in advanced cancers. In the study overall: Patients were treated with ivuxolimab, an agonistic anti-OX40 (CD134) antibody. The diagnoses of dose-escalation patients were hepatocellular carcinoma, melanoma, renal cell or head and neck cancer. Study-wide results and caveats: The average count of expanded clones was higher among CD8+ T cells than among CD4+.

Profiling relied on immunoSEQ multiplex PCR, and the TCRdb table lists in-frame clones only, not all of them. The table records some 64,000 clones, over 90% of them present only once. Collection of blood occurred at baseline, at cycle 4 day 1, and at cycle 7 day 1. CDR3 length: 13 amino acids. Trimming left V 9 bases short and J 2 bases short, with 13 bases between. Germline loops: CDR1 SNHLY, CDR2 FYNNEI. A word on this clone: Its antigen is unidentified.

This TCR was sampled from an adult with an advanced solid tumor such as melanoma, head and neck, liver or kidney cancer. The starting material was CD4+ or CD8+ T cells sorted from blood, obtained in a trial of the OX40 agonist ivuxolimab. This chain connects TRBV2 to TRBJ2-5; possible D gene TRBD1, 6 bases. The CDR3 is CASDSGQQETQYF. In nucleotides, the CDR3 is TGTGCCAGTGACTCAGGACAGCAAGAGACCCAGTACTTC.